Here is one TCR beta chain with its context. The ends lost 6 bases at V and 0 bases at J; junction bases unmatched: 2. The CDR3 extends over 15 amino acids. CDR1 and CDR2 (germline): KGHSH, LQKENI. The data originate from a study of blood T cell repertoires in COVID-19. Study context: Sources were T cells, B-cell-depleted T cells, or PBMCs; the material itself was cDNA or gDNA.

In the study's own analysis: For nucleated cells, counts were estimated from reference gene primer amplification. Repertoires were generated with immunoSEQ multiplex PCR, while TCRdb's copy carries only in-frame clones and drops some. Clone size and the V and J calls come from that table; the DNA yielded D and trimming. The sample yields 150,000 or so clones, about 90% seen once. The sequence was collected from a woman aged 45-65 years who had recovered from COVID-19. Sequenced: PBMCs or T cells enriched from blood (not recorded which). The rearrangement joins TRBV18 to TRBJ2-3; 11 bases agree with TRBD2. This CDR3 is CASSPSGGSTDTQYF. The CDR3 nucleotides read TGTGCCAGCTCGCCTAGCGGGGGGAGCACAGATACGCAGTATTTT.